The 9 T cell receptor beta chains in this list originate from one sample, sequenced in a study of PD-1 blockade in classical Hodgkin lymphoma. Clones were read by immunoSEQ multiplex PCR, and TCRdb kept only the in-frame ones, dropping some. The sample lists roughly 49,000 clones, around 89% occurring once. Noted time point: cycle 4 day 1 (C4D1), after less than seven weeks of nivolumab. Relapse after autologous stem cell transplantation occurred in every patient, and brentuximab vedotin exposure varied. Sequencing used peripheral blood mononuclear cells (PBMCs), obtained before the fourth cycle of nivolumab. The receptors derive from a human donor with classical Hodgkin lymphoma.

The genes are TRBV28 and TRBJ2-2, with 9 bases matching TRBD1. Trimming removed 6 bases from V and 2 bases from J; junction bases left unmatched: 1. Germline CDR1 and CDR2: MDHEN and SYDVKM. The CDR3 sequence is 14 residues long. The CDR3 nucleotides are TGTGCCAGCAGGGACAGGGGAAACACCGGGGAGCTGTTTTTT. Translated, it gives CASRDRGNTGELFF.

This chain uses TRBV27 with TRBJ2-5, with TRBD2 matching 7 bases. V was clipped by 6 bases and J by 8 bases; unmatched bases: 18. This CDR3 contains 16 residues. Looked up from germline, CDR1 is MNHEY and CDR2 is SMNVEV (reference sequence). This chain's CDR3 is CASSANRGGPFNTQYF. CDR3 in DNA: TGTGCCAGCAGCGCTAATAGGGGAGGGCCGTTTAATACCCAGTACTTC.

The CDR3 region has the DNA TGTGCCAGCAGCAAAGGTTCCGGGTCCTACGAGCAGTACTTC. Translation: CASSKGSGSYEQYF. The J gene is TRBJ2-7, the V gene TRBV21-1; TRBD2, the table's D call, lacks a check against the DNA. TRBV21-1 is a recognized pseudogene. This CDR3 is 14 amino acids long.

On this clone itself: This sample includes further DNA sequences coding for the same CDR3. The chain joins TRBV6-4 to TRBJ2-3; TRBD1 agrees at 10 bases. The V gene's germline CDR1 is MRHNA and CDR2 SNTAGT. This CDR3 is built from 15 residues. The trim removed 0 bases at V and 4 bases at J, leaving 1 base unmatched. The CDR3 region is CASSDSTGGADTQYF. The CDR3 DNA is TGTGCCAGCAGTGACTCGACAGGGGGCGCAGATACGCAGTATTTT.

The chain links TRBV27 to TRBJ2-5, with a tentative D call TRBD2 (7 bases). The better agreement between TRBJ2-7 and the DNA end casts doubt on the J call. Per the germline V gene, CDR1 is MNHEY and CDR2 is SMNVEV (reference sequence). The CDR3 totals 13 residues. This chain's CDR3 is CASSLERGGEQYF. CDR3 bases: TGTGCCAGCAGTTTAGAGAGGGGGGGCGAGCAGTACTTC.

A single count supports this clone. The chain couples TRBV27 to TRBJ2-2, with 15 bases matching TRBD2. Germline-derived CDR1 and CDR2 are MNHEY and SMNVEV (reference sequence). This CDR3 contains 17 residues. V gave up 8 bases and J gave up 2 bases; unmatched junction bases: 6. The CDR3 bases are TGTGCCAGCCGGACTAGCGGGAGGGGCTTAAACACCGGGGAGCTGTTTTTT. Its protein product is CASRTSGRGLNTGELFF.

The genes are TRBV11-2 and TRBJ1-1; D is perhaps TRBD1 (6 bases). The CDR3 sequence is 17 residues long. The germline CDR1 and CDR2 sequences are SGHAT and FQNNGV. The ends were cut back, 2 bases at V and 1 base at J, with 17 bases in the middle. CDR3 sequence reads: CASSLIRGASWNTEAFF. The CDR3 coding sequence is TGTGCCAGCAGCTTAATTCGGGGGGCAAGCTGGAACACTGAAGCTTTCTTT. Variable domain in full (rest from reference TRBV11-2 and TRBJ1-1): EAGVAQSPRYKIIEKRQSVAFWCNPISGHATLYWYQQILGQGPKLLIQFQNNGVVDDSQLPKDRFSAERLKGVDSTLKIQPAKLEDSAVYLCASSLIRGASWNTEAFFGQGTRLTVV.

This chain joins TRBV7-6 and TRBJ1-1; unclear D gene. CDR3 size: 15 residues. V lost 4 bases, J lost 0 bases, and 12 bases lay in between. Germline-derived CDR1 and CDR2 are SGHVS and FNYEAQ. CDR3 DNA sequence: TGTGCCAGCAGCTCCAAACTTTCTATGAACACTGAAGCTTTCTTT. Translated: CASSSKLSMNTEAFF.

The chain employs TRBV27 and TRBJ1-3; perhaps TRBD1 as D (5 bases). The CDR3 runs to 16 residues. V was cut by 2 bases and J by 0 bases, with 11 bases left in between. Per germline, CDR1 MNHEY and CDR2 SMNVEV (reference sequence). The CDR3 nucleotides read TGTGCCAGCAGTTTAACCAGGGCCCTCTCTGGAAACACCATATATTTT. Its translation is CASSLTRALSGNTIYF.